This T cell receptor beta chain appears in the sequencing data of a study of blood T cell repertoires in COVID-19. Whole-study context: Samples representing acute and convalescent COVID-19 were sourced from the United States, Italy and Spain. In each case, the material was cDNA or gDNA derived from T cells, B-cell-depleted T cells, or PBMCs.

CDR1 and CDR2 (germline): SGHRS, YFSETQ. The CDR3 loop spans 14 amino acids. J lost 7 bases, V lost 1 base, and 7 bases had no gene match. This clone appeared once. As originally analysed: Reference gene primer amplification gave estimated nucleated cell counts. The protocol was immunoSEQ multiplex PCR, while the TCRdb copy is restricted to in-frame clones and leaves out a portion. The D gene and trimming were derived from the DNA, and the V and J assignments and clone size from that table. Of 150,000 to 200,000 clones listed, more than 75% are singletons. The sequence was collected from a middle-aged man with active or convalescent COVID-19. The chain recombines TRBV5-1 with TRBJ1-1, with TRBD1 matching 7 bases. Material: peripheral blood. In DNA form, the CDR3 reads TGCGCCAGCAGCTTGTCTGGGACAGACCATGAAGCTTTCTTT. As protein: CASSLSGTDHEAFF.